Included here is one TCR beta chain sequence, with context. Its antigen is unidentified. Here immunoSEQ multiplex PCR was the method, and the copy in TCRdb shows in-frame clones only, minus some. This table holds about 180,000 clones, around 87% found once. The sample belongs to a study of cytomegalovirus exposure and HLA in healthy donors. The wider study: A later analysis reported the 90 to 150 validation repertoires used the same platform as the 500 to 800 first-cohort repertoires. Study results and caveats: TCR clusters originating in the first cohort tended to co-occur in the 120 validation repertoires, according to a later analysis. The majority of TCR sequences were rare, yet some public TCRs appeared in many donors.

The ends were cut back, 0 bases at V and 3 bases at J, with 14 bases in the middle. Germline lookup yields CDR1 GTSNPN and CDR2 SVGIG (reference sequence). This CDR3 spans 15 amino acids. The sequence was collected from a woman in her twenties or thirties in good health and CMV-seronegative. The chain employs TRBV30 and TRBJ1-2, with D perhaps TRBD1 (5 bases). Sample: PBMCs. Written as DNA, the CDR3 is TGTGCCTGGAGTGTACCAAGGGGTGAGGACTATGGCTACACCTTC. Its translation: CAWSVPRGEDYGYTF.